The T cell receptor beta chain described here comes from a study of OX40 agonist ivuxolimab in advanced cancers. Across the whole study: Ivuxolimab, an agonist antibody against OX40 (CD134), was given to patients. Three individuals attained partial responses, comprising one hepatocellular carcinoma case and two cutaneous melanoma cases. Study-wide results and caveats: Nonresponders, in some cases, also had low normalized T-cell clonal expansion. The CD4+ and CD8+ T cells in the blood had expanded clonally by week 6 at 0.1 to 3.0 mg/kg.

The table came from immunoSEQ multiplex PCR; TCRdb's copy has only in-frame clones and leaves some out. Among about 96,000 clones, 84% were seen once, and the ten largest hold about 6%. The CDR3 is 15 amino acids. The V end was cut by 0 bases, the J end by 5 bases, with 14 bases between. The germline CDR1 and CDR2 sequences are SGHRS and YFSETQ. As to this clone: As yet, its antigen is unknown.

The input for sequencing was CD4+ or CD8+ T cells sorted from blood, taken in a trial of the OX40 agonist ivuxolimab. The receptor comes from an adult with an advanced solid tumor such as melanoma, head and neck, liver or kidney cancer. This chain links TRBV5-1 with TRBJ1-1; possible D gene TRBD1, 6 bases. This CDR3 is CASSLVGGATTEAFF. The CDR3 nucleotides read TGCGCCAGCAGCTTGGTTGGGGGCGCCACAACTGAAGCTTTCTTT.